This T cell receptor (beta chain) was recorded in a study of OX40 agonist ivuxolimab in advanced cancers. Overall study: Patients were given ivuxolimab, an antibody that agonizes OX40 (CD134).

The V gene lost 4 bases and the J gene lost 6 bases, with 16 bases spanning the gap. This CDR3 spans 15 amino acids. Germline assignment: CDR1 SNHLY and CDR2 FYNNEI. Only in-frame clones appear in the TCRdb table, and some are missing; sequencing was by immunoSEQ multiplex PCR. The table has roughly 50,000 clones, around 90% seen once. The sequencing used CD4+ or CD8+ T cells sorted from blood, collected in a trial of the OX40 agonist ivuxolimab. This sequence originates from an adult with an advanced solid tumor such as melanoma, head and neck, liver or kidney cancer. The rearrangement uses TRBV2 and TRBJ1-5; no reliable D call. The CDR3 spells CASSGAVERGQPQHF. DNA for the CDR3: TGTGCCAGCAGTGGGGCGGTTGAGCGCGGTCAGCCCCAGCATTTT.